The clone carrying this T cell receptor (beta chain) has a count of ten or more. As yet, its antigen is unknown. The V end lost 6 bases, the J end lost 8 bases, and 11 bases lay between the germline ends. CDR3 length equals 11 residues. The sample originates from a study of early T cells in non-severe SARS-CoV-2 infection. Whole-study context: Sequencing input comprised bulk RNA from unsorted whole blood; chain pairing was not available.

Study-level points and caveats: The VDJdb matching leaned toward anti-spike CD8 responses and overlooked private and CD4 specificities.

Tagging with unique molecular identifiers was applied to individual cDNA molecules. TCRdb re-called the 5' RACE reads with MiXCR, one entry per CDR3 protein. The repertoire holds more than 35,000 distinct CDR3 sequences, under 7% seen once, with approximately 6% in the top ten. This receptor was taken from an adult who was a healthcare worker with PCR-confirmed SARS-CoV-2 infection or an uninfected control (not recorded which). The chain joins TRBV12-3 or TRBV12-4 to TRBJ2-7; D unclear. Material: whole blood. CDR3 nucleotides: TGTGCCAGCAGGCTCCAGAATAAGCAGTACTTC. Protein: CASRLQNKQYF.